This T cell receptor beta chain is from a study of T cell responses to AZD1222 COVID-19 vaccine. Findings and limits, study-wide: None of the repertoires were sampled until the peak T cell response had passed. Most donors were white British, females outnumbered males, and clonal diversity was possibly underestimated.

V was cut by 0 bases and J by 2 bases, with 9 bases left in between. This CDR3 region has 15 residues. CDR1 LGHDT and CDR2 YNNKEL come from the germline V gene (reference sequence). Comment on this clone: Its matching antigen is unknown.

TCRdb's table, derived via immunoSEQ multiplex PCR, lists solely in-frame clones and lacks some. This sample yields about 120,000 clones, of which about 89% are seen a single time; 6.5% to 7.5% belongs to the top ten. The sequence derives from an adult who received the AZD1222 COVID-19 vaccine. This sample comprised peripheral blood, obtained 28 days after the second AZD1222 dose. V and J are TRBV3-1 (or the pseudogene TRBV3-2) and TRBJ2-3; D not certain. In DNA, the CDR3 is TGTGCCAGCAGCCAAGACATGGCGTACACAGATACGCAGTATTTT. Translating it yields CASSQDMAYTDTQYF.